Each of the 11 T cell receptor beta chains below was sequenced from the same sample in a study of cytomegalovirus exposure and HLA in healthy donors (dated 2017 in TCRdb). Library generation was performed with the immunoSEQ multiplex PCR assay. For the multiplex PCR, a mixture combining 60 forward primers for TCR Vbeta segments and 13 reverse primers for TCR Jbeta segments was used. This is the immuneACCESS table as TCRdb keeps it, with only in-frame sequences that have V and J called. A part of the clones is gone; compared with another copy, unresolved V genes explain less than half, and the rest is unexplained. The sample table records around 150,000 clones. The top ten constitute 1% to 1.5% of the sample. The specimen was PBMCs. The receptors derive from a woman aged 55-75 years in good health and CMV-seronegative.

V is TRBV25-1 and J is TRBJ2-5; TRBD2 aligns across 11 bases. Germline assignment: CDR1 MGHDK and CDR2 SYGVNS. The CDR3 extends over 17 amino acids. The trim removed 3 bases at V and 5 bases at J, leaving 11 bases unmatched. The CDR3 DNA is TGTGCCAGCAGTGATATTACCGGGACTAGCGGCGGTGAGACCCAGTACTTC. It translates to CASSDITGTSGGETQYF.

The chain is built from TRBV7-3 and TRBJ2-6; tentatively, D is TRBD2 (5 bases). CDR1 is SGHTA, CDR2 FQGTGA, per germline. The germline V and J ends were trimmed by 5 bases and 5 bases, with 16 bases remaining between them. The CDR3 sequence is 16 residues long. The CDR3 spells CASSPRAALRANVLTF. CDR3 bases: TGTGCCAGCAGCCCGAGGGCAGCTCTCCGGGCCAACGTCCTGACTTTC.

The gene calls are TRBV6-4 and TRBJ1-2, with D possibly being TRBD1 (5 bases). Germline values: CDR1 MRHNA, CDR2 SNTAGT. Deletions cut 3 bases from V and 4 bases from J, with 12 bases between. This CDR3 comprises 14 residues. The CDR3 sequence is CASSESTAPYGYTF. CDR3 nucleotide sequence: TGTGCCAGCAGTGAATCGACAGCCCCCTATGGCTACACCTTC.

The chain employs TRBV10-1 and TRBJ2-3; 7 bases agree with TRBD2. The junction had 8 bases not matched to a gene; V was cut back by 4 bases and J by 10 bases. This CDR3 is built from 13 residues. Germline V gives CDR1 WNHNN, CDR2 SYGVQD (reference sequence). The CDR3 loop reads CASSGSVLAAQYF. The CDR3 DNA follows: TGCGCCAGCAGTGGGTCAGTCCTAGCGGCGCAGTATTTT.

In DNA form, the CDR3 reads TGTGCCAGCTCACCAGGAGGGGACGGACAGCCCCAGCATTTT. Its protein product is CASSPGGDGQPQHF. The genes are TRBV18 and TRBJ1-5, with D possibly TRBD1 on 5 matching bases. The CDR3 consists of 14 residues. The ends were cut back, 2 bases at V and 7 bases at J, with 12 bases in the middle. Germline CDR1 reads KGHSH; CDR2 reads LQKENI.

The chain combines TRBV10-3 with TRBJ1-5, with TRBD1 identical over 8 bases. V lost 6 bases, J lost 4 bases, and 8 bases stayed unmatched. The CDR3 is 15 residues long. Germline CDR1 is ENHRY and CDR2 is SYGVKD. The CDR3 is CAIRTGQGENQPQHF. CDR3 nucleotide sequence: TGTGCCATCAGGACCGGACAGGGCGAGAATCAGCCCCAGCATTTT.

The chain combines TRBV5-4 with TRBJ2-5; 9 bases are a match to TRBD2. Germline assignment: CDR1 SGHNT and CDR2 YYREEE (reference sequence). The CDR3 sequence is 15 residues long. V shed 4 bases and J 5 bases; nucleotides not matched to a gene: 9. The CDR3 coding sequence is TGTGCCAGCAGCCATATCAGCGGGGGGCCGGAGACCCAGTACTTC. This codes for CASSHISGGPETQYF.

The chain couples TRBV4-1 to TRBJ1-2; weak D call: TRBD1 (5 bases). This CDR3 is built from 20 residues. Germline V gene sequence: CDR1 MGHRA, CDR2 YSYEKL. V was shortened by 1 base and J by 0 bases, with 24 bases between the two germline ends. CDR3 protein: CASSQGGFWGGELANYGYTF. Here the CDR3 DNA reads TGCGCCAGCAGCCAAGGCGGGTTTTGGGGCGGGGAATTAGCTAACTATGGCTACACCTTC.

This chain uses TRBV30 with TRBJ1-1; possibly TRBD1 for D (6 bases). The V gene's germline CDR1 is GTSNPN and CDR2 SVGIG (reference sequence). This CDR3 region has 15 residues. V lost 8 bases to trimming and J lost 5 bases, with 24 bases between them. The CDR3 reads CARTGRGGGWTEAFF. CDR3 nucleotide sequence: TGTGCCAGGACCGGAAGGGGGGGCGGTTGGACTGAAGCTTTCTTT.

This chain connects TRBV5-1 to TRBJ2-5; 8 bases map to TRBD1. V dropped 4 bases and J dropped 1; count of bases not matched to a gene: 3. Per germline, CDR1 SGHRS and CDR2 YFSETQ. The CDR3 runs to 14 residues. DNA of the CDR3: TGCGCCAGCAGCATAGGGACAGGCCAAGAGACCCAGTACTTC. Residues: CASSIGTGQETQYF.

This sequence joins TRBV7-7 and TRBJ2-5; D gene unclear. V lost 2 bases to trimming and J lost 3 bases, with 13 bases between them. Germline V CDR1 and CDR2: SSHAT, FNYEAQ (reference sequence). This CDR3 region has 15 residues. The CDR3 here is CASSLHGNLEETQYF. CDR3 in DNA: TGTGCCAGCAGCTTACATGGTAACTTGGAAGAGACCCAGTACTTC.